The T cell receptor beta chain under discussion was sequenced for a study of molecular identifiers for immune sequencing clone quantification (dated by TCRdb to between 2017 and 2018). For context, the study as a whole: For a replicate experiment, RNA from roughly 20,000 or 100,000 naive CD8 T cells was divided into five aliquots, and four of the five aliquots were sequenced. This methods study benchmarked molecular-identifier clustering-based TCR repertoire sequencing (MIDCIRS) and TCR RNA copy counting, using CD8 T cells to do so. Overall study outcomes, separate from this receptor: Roughly 2.8 recovered TCR RNA copies per cell were obtained by modeling, versus about 9 by digital PCR, implying a capture efficiency of about 30%. A single cell's worth of spiked-in Jurkat TCR RNA was reported detectable even among 750,000 to 1,000,000 naive CD8 T cells. In CMV-specific effector cells, clones with more than 20 RNA copies contained over 97% of molecules, whereas in naive cells such clones contained under 1% of molecules. Highly expanded clone sizes could be underestimated because identical TCR molecules may share a barcode. The naive libraries included spiked-in Jurkat TCR RNA (roughly eleven copies' worth), and this Jurkat TCR RNA is not part of the donor repertoire. Without barcode sub-clustering, chimeric consensus sequences inflated TCR diversity; chimeras reached as high as 47%.

CDR1 and CDR2 (SGHNT, YYREEE) derive from the germline V gene (reference sequence). From its cysteine to its phenylalanine, the CDR3 spans 14 amino acids. The kept DNA is CDR3 alone, 42 bases in frame from the first base. The junction shows trimming of 0 bases on V and 4 bases on J, and the gene matches do not reach 3 bases of it. The library was obtained by PCR. Sequenced using an Illumina HiSeq 4000. Bulk TCR libraries were made following a previously described method, with the TCR primers given in Table S5. The Qiagen AllPrep DNA/RNA kit was used to purify total RNA. Before any analysis, reads coming from multiple sequencing runs of the same library were combined into one pool. The authors' pipeline ran thus. Reads were retained only if an exact TCR constant sequence was present, and the retained reads were trimmed to 150 nt and grouped according to their 12-nt molecular barcodes. Reads in each barcode group were sub-clustered using a 15% Levenshtein threshold, and a quality-weighted consensus sequence was built for each RNA molecule. Non-functional sequences were removed, as were lower-count sequences one edit away from another. Barcode sub-clusters with fewer than 20% of the maximum read count were removed, based on fitting two negative binomial distributions. TCRdb handled the public reads itself, with Q25 trimming in fastp and clone calling in MiXCR, and kept productive beta chains. CDR3 protein duplicates are merged, each entry listing the most common genes and DNA. The V and J calls and clone size come from TCRdb's table, not from the authors' own analysis. The sample table shows about half a million distinct CDR3 sequences, and about a fifth are seen once. Jointly, the top ten make up 0.84% of the sample.

Libraries of naive CD8 T cells were built from anywhere between about 17,000 and 1,000,000 sorted cells, with 10%, 30% or 50% of the purified RNA used. Naive CD8 T cells, defined as CD8+CD4-CCR7+CD45RA+, were FACS-sorted into RLT Plus buffer on a BD FACSAria II. Roughly 10 TCR copies' worth of Jurkat RNA were spiked into about 19,000-1,100,000 naive CD8 T cell samples to test detection sensitivity. Enrichment of CD8 T cells was performed with RosetteSep CD8+ T Cell Enrichment Cocktail and Ficoll-Paque, after which ACK red cell lysis was carried out. Many counts were recorded for this clonotype. No antigen is known for it. No clone much larger than this one lies a single base away; base qualities are absent.

The chain couples TRBV5-4 to TRBJ2-5; 7 bases in between match TRBD2. What was sequenced was naive CD8+ T cells from blood, with Jurkat cell RNA spiked in. The cell subset or site tag for this specimen amounts to: FACS-sorted CD8+CD4-CCR7+CD45RA+ naive T cells. The TCR comes from a human donor in good health. Some libraries in this study had Jurkat cell RNA spiked in. The CDR3 sequence is CASSLGLALETQYF. The DNA reads as follows: TGTGCCAGCAGCTTGGGACTAGCCTTAGAGACCCAGTACTTC.